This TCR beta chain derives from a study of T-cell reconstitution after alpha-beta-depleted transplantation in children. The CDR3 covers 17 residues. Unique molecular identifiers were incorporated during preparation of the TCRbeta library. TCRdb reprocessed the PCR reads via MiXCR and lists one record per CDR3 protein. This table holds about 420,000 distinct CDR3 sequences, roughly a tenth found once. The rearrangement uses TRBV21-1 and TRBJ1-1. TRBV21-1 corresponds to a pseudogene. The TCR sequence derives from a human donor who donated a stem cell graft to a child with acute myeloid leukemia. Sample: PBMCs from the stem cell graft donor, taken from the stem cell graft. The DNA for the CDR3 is TGTGCCAGCAGCAAAGAAACACGGCACGGTGCGAACACTGAAGCTTTCTTT. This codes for CASSKETRHGANTEAFF.